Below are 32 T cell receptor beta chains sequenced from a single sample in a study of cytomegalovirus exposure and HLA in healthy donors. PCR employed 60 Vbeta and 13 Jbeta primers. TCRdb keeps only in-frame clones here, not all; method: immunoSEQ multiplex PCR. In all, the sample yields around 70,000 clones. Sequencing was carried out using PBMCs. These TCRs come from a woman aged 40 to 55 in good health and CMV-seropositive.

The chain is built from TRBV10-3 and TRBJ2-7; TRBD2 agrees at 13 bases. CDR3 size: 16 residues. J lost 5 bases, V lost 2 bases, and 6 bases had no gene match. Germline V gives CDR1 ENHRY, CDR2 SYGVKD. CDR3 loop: CAISEALTSGRHEQYF. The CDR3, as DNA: TGTGCCATCAGTGAGGCCCTGACTAGCGGGAGGCACGAGCAGTACTTC.

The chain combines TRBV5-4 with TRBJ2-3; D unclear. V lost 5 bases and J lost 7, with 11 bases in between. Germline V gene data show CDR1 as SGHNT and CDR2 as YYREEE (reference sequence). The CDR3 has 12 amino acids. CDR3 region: CASSTSPYTQYF. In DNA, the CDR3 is TGTGCCAGCAGTACATCTCCATATACGCAGTATTTT.

The CDR3 region is CASSLKADFTYEQYF. CDR3 DNA sequence: TGCGCCAGCAGCCTCAAAGCGGATTTCACCTACGAGCAGTACTTC. The J gene is TRBJ2-7, the V gene TRBV4-1, with a tentative D call TRBD2 (5 bases). The CDR3 length is 15 residues. The V gene's germline CDR1 is MGHRA and CDR2 YSYEKL. The germline V and J ends were trimmed by 4 bases and 2 bases, with 15 bases remaining between them.

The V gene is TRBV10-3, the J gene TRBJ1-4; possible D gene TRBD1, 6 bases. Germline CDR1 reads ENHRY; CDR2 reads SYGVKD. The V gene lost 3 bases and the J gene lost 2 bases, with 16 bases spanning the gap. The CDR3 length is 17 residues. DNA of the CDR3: TGTGCCATCAGTGACCCCATGCCGGGGGGCACTAATGAAAAACTGTTTTTT. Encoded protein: CAISDPMPGGTNEKLFF.

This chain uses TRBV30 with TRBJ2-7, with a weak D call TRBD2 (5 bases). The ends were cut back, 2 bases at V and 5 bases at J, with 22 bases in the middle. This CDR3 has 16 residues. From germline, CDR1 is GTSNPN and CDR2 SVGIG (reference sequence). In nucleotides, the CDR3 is TGTGCCTGGAGTCCTAGCCGCACTACAAAGGTCCACGAGCAGTACTTC. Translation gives CAWSPSRTTKVHEQYF.

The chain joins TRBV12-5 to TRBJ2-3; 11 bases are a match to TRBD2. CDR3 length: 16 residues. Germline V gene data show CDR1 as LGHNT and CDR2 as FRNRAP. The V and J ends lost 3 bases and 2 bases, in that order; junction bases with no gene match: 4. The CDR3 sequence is CASGLGTSGYTDTQYF. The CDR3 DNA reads TGTGCTAGTGGTTTAGGGACTAGCGGTTACACAGATACGCAGTATTTT. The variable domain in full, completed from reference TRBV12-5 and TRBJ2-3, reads DARVTQTPRHKVTEMGQEVTMRCQPILGHNTVFWYRQTMMQGLELLAYFRNRAPLDDSGMPKDRFSAEMPDATLATLKIQPSEPRDSAVYFCASGLGTSGYTDTQYFGPGTRLTVL.

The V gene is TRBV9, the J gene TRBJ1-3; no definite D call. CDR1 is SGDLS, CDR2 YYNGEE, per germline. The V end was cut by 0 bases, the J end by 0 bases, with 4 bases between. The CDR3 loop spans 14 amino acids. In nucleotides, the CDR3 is TGTGCCAGCAGCGTAGACTTCTCTGGAAACACCATATATTTT. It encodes CASSVDFSGNTIYF.

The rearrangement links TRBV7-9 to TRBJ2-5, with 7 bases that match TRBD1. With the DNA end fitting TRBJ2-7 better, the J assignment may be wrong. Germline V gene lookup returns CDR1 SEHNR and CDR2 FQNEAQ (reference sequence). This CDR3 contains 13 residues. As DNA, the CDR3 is TGTGCCAGCAGCCTCGGGACAGCGAACGAGCAGTACTTC. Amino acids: CASSLGTANEQYF.

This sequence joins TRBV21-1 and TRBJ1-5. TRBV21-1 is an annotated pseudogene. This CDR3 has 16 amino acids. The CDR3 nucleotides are TGTGCCAGCAGCATTCCCACCTCGGAGAGCAATCAGCCCCAGCATTTT. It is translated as CASSIPTSESNQPQHF.

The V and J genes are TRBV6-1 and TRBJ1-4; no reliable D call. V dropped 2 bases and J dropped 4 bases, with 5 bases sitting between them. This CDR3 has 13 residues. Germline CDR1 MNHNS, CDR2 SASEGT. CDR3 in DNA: TGTGCCAGCAGTGAACGGGGTAATGAAAAACTGTTTTTT. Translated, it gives CASSERGNEKLFF.

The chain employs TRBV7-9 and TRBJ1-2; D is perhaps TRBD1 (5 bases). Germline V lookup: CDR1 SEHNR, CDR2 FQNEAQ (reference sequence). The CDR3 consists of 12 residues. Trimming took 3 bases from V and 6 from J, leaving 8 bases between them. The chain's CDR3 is CASSLEGNGYTF. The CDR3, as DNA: TGTGCCAGCAGCTTGGAGGGGAATGGCTACACCTTC.

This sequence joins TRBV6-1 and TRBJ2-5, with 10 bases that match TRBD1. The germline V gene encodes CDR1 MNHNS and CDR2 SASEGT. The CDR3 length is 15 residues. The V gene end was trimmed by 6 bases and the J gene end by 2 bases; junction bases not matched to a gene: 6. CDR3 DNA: TGTGCCAGCAGCGGGGACAGGGGAAGACAAGAGACCCAGTACTTC. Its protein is CASSGDRGRQETQYF.

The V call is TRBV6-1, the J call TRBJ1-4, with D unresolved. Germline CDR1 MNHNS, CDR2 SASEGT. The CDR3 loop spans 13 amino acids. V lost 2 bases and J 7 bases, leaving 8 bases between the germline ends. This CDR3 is CASSEPGVEKLFF. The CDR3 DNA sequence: TGTGCCAGCAGTGAACCGGGTGTTGAAAAACTGTTTTTT.

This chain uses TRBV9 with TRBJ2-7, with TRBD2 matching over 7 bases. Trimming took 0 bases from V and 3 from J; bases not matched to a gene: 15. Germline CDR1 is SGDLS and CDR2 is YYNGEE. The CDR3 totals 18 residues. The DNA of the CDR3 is TGTGCCAGCAGCGTAGAGGGGAGGGCAGAGGATCGATACTACGAGCAGTACTTC. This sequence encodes CASSVEGRAEDRYYEQYF.

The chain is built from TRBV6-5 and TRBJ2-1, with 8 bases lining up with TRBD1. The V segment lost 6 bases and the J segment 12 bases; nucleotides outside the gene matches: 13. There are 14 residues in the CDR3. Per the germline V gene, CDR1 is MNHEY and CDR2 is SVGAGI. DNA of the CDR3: TGTGCCAGCAGAATGACAGGGGAAGTCCCGATGCAGTTCTTC. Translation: CASRMTGEVPMQFF.

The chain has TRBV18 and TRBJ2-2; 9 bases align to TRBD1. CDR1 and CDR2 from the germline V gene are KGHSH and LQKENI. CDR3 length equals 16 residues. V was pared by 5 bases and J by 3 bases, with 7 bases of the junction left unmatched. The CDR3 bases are TGTGCCAGCTCATCAACAGGGGGCTGGTACACCGGGGAGCTGTTTTTT. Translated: CASSSTGGWYTGELFF.

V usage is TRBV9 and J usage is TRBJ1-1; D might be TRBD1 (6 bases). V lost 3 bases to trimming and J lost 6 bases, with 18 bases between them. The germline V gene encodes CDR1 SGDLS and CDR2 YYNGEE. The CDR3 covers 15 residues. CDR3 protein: CASSETGQGFSEAFF. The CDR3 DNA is TGTGCCAGCAGCGAGACGGGACAAGGGTTCTCTGAAGCTTTCTTT.

CDR3 bases: TGCGCCAGCAGTCGGGCGTGGGACAGGGTCTCCTACGAGCAGTACTTC. It specifies CASSRAWDRVSYEQYF. This chain links TRBV5-1 with TRBJ2-7; TRBD1 matches at 9 bases. CDR1 and CDR2 (germline): SGHRS, YFSETQ. The trim removed 5 bases at V and 0 bases at J, leaving 9 bases unmatched. The CDR3 is 16 residues long.

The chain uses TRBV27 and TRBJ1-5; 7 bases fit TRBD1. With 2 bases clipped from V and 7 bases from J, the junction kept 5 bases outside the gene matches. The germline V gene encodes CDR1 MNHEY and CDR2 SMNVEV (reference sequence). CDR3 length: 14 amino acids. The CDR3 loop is CASSLRQGDQPQHF. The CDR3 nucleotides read TGTGCCAGCAGTTTAAGGCAGGGGGACCAGCCCCAGCATTTT.

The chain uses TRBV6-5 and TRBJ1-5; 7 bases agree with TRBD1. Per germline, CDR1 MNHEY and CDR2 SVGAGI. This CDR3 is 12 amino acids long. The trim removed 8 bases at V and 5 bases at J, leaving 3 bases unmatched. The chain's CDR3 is CASRDSDQPQHF. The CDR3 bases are TGTGCCAGCCGGGACAGTGATCAGCCCCAGCATTTT.

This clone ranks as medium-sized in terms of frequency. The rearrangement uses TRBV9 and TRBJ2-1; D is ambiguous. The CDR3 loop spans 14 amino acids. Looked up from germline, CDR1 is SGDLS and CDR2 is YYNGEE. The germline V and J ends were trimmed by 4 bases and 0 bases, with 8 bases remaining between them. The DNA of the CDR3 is TGTGCCAGCAGCCGTAGGAGCTCCTACAATGAGCAGTTCTTC. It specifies CASSRRSSYNEQFF.

The CDR3 sequence: CASSPSPNRGAGANVLTF. The CDR3 nucleotides read TGTGCCAGCAGCCCCTCCCCGAACAGGGGGGCTGGGGCCAACGTCCTGACTTTC. The V call is TRBV7-3, the J call TRBJ2-6; 8 bases are a match to TRBD1. V lost 5 bases and J lost 2; bases outside the gene matches: 11. The CDR3 extends over 18 amino acids. The germline CDR1 and CDR2 sequences are SGHTA and FQGTGA.

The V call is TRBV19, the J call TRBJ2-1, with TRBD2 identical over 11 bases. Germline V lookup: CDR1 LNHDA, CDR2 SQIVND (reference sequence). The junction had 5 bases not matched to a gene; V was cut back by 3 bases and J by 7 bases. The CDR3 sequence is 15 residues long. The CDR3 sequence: CASSIPRLAGNEQFF. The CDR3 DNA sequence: TGTGCCAGTAGTATCCCGCGACTAGCGGGAAATGAGCAGTTCTTC.

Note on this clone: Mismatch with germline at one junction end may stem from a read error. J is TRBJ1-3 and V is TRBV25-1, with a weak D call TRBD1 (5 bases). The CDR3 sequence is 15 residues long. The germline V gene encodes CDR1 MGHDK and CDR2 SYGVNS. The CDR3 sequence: CASSESRLGGTTIYF. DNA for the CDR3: TGTGCCAGCAGTGAATCTCGCCTCGGGGGAACCACCATATATTTT.

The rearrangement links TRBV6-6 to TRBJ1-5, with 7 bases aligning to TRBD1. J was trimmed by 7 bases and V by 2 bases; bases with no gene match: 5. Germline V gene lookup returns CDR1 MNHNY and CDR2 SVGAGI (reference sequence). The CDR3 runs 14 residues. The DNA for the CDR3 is TGTGCCAGCAGTTACATAGGGGGCCAACAGCCCCAGCATTTT. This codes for CASSYIGGQQPQHF.

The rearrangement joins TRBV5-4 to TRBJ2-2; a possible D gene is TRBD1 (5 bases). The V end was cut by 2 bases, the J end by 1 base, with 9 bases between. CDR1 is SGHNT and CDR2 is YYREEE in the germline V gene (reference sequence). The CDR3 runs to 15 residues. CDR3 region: CASSLSRVNTGELFF. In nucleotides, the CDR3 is TGTGCCAGCAGCTTAAGCAGGGTGAACACCGGGGAGCTGTTTTTT. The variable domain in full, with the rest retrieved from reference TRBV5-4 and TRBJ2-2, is ETGVTQSPTHLIKTRGQQVTLRCSSQSGHNTVSWYQQALGQGPQFIFQYYREEENGRGNFPPRFSGLQFPNYSSELNVNALELDDSALYLCASSLSRVNTGELFFGEGSRLTVL.

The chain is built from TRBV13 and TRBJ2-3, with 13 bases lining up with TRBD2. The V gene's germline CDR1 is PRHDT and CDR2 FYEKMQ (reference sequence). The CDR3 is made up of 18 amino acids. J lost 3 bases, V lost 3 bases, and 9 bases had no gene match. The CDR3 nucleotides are TGTGCCAGCAGCTTCCCACGGACTAGCGGGAGAGGGACAGATACGCAGTATTTT. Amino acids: CASSFPRTSGRGTDTQYF.

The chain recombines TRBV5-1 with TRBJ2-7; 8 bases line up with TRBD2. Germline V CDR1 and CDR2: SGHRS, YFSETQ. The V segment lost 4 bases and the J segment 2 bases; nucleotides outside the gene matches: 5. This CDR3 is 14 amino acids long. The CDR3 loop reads CASSPEREPYEQYF. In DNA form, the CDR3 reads TGCGCCAGCAGCCCCGAGCGGGAGCCCTACGAGCAGTACTTC.

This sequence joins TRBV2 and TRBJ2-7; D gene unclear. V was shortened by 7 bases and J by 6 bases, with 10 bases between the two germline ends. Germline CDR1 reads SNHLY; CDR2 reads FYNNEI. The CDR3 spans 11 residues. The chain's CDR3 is CASTFLGEQYF. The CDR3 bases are TGTGCCAGCACGTTTCTAGGCGAGCAGTACTTC.

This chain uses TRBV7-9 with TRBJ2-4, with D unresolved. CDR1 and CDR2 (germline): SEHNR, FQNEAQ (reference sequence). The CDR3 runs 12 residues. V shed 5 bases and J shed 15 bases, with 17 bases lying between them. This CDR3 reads CASSPDILHRYF. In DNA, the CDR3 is TGTGCCAGCAGCCCCGACATCCTTCATAGGTACTTC. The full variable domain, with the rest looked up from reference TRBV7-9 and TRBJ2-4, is DTGVSQNPRHKITKRGQNVTFRCDPISEHNRLYWYRQTLGQGPEFLTYFQNEAQLEKSRLLSDRFSAERPKGSFSTLEIQRTEQGDSAMYLCASSPDILHRYFGAGTRLSVL.

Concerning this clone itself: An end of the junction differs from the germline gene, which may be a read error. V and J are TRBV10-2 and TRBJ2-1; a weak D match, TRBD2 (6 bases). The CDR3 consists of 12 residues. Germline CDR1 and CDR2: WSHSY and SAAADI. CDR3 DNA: TGCGCCAGCAGCGGGACTCAGAATGGGCAGTTCTTC. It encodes CASSGTQNGQFF.

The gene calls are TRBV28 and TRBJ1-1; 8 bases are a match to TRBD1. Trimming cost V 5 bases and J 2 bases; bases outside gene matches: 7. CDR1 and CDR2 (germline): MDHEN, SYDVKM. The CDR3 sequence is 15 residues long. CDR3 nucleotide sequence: TGTGCCAGCAGTCCCAGGGGGCTGAGTAACACTGAAGCTTTCTTT. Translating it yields CASSPRGLSNTEAFF.